This TCR beta chain was sequenced during a study of shared clonotypes between healthy human individuals. Findings and limits, study-wide: It was expected that sequencing depth would affect clonotype sharing among donors.

Per the germline V gene, CDR1 is SQVTM and CDR2 is ANQGSEA. There are 12 residues in the CDR3. The V gene end was trimmed by 7 bases and the J gene end by 6 bases; junction bases not matched to a gene: 6. Splitting of CD4+ cells produced CD45RA+ naive and CD45RA-negative memory subsets. TCRdb keeps only in-frame clones here, not all; method: immunoSEQ multiplex PCR. Among approximately 1,000,000 clones listed, around 82% were seen once. This clone was observed a single time. Antigen unknown. V is TRBV29-1 and J is TRBJ2-3, with TRBD2 matching 8 bases. The sequence was obtained from a man aged 18 to 29 in good health. Some clones in this sample may be carry-over from other donors' samples. The material sequenced was memory CD4+ T cells from PBMCs. Subset specified: CD45RA-negative fraction. CDR3 nucleotide sequence: TGCAGCGGCGACGGGGGGGCGGATACGCAGTATTTT. Protein product: CSGDGGADTQYF.